This is a list of T cell receptor beta chains from one sample in a study of OX40 agonist ivuxolimab in advanced cancers. This table comes from immunoSEQ multiplex PCR, and its TCRdb copy is limited to in-frame clones, with some not included. The sample has around 74,000 clones; about 90% are singletons. The sequencing here drew on CD4+ or CD8+ T cells sorted from blood, taken in a trial of the OX40 agonist ivuxolimab. Receptor source: an adult with an advanced solid tumor such as melanoma, head and neck, liver or kidney cancer. CDR3s include the opening cysteine and the closing phenylalanine or tryptophan. The D gene is left open where the match is weak. Clone size, where shown, is once, few, many, or a class for clones that have expanded.

NA | NA | TRBJ1-2 | TRBV19 | CASTPPRRGGYTF | TGTGCCAGTACCCCCCCCCGGCGAGGTGGCTACACCTTC
NA | NA | TRBJ2-1 | TRBV19 | CASSIDRGTYNEQFF | TGTGCCAGTAGTATAGATAGGGGTACCTACAATGAGCAGTTCTTC
TRBD2 | NA | TRBJ2-7 | TRBV30 | CAWRFRTSGSSHEQYF | TGTGCCTGGAGATTCAGAACTAGCGGGAGTTCGCACGAGCAGTACTTC
TRBD1 | once | TRBJ1-2 | TRBV7-2 | CASSFSQGAVGGYTF | TGTGCCAGCAGCTTCTCACAGGGGGCGGTTGGCGGCTACACCTTC
NA | few | TRBJ2-7 | TRBV4-3 | CASSQGRAYEQYF | TGCGCCAGCAGCCAAGGTAGGGCCTACGAGCAGTACTTC
TRBD1 | NA | TRBJ2-2 | TRBV10-3 | CAISKSDRGHTGELFF | TGTGCCATCAGTAAATCGGACAGGGGGCATACCGGGGAGCTGTTTTTT
NA | NA | TRBJ1-4 | TRBV7-9 | CASSFAGEEKLFF | TGTGCCAGCAGCTTTGCAGGGGAGGAAAAACTGTTTTTT
NA | NA | TRBJ2-7 | TRBV15 | CATSWEIGSYEQYF | TGTGCCACCAGCTGGGAGATCGGATCCTACGAGCAGTACTTC
NA | NA | TRBJ2-3 | TRBV7-7 | CASSPTSSRTDTQYF | TGTGCTAGCAGCCCCACTAGTTCACGAACAGATACGCAGTATTTT
NA | once | TRBJ2-1 | TRBV6-1 | CASLEGEAYNEQFF | TGTGCCAGCTTAGAGGGGGAGGCCTACAATGAGCAGTTCTTC
NA | NA | TRBJ1-5 | TRBV15 | CATSEGRVVSNQPQHF | TGTGCCACCAGCGAGGGGAGGGTAGTTAGCAATCAGCCCCAGCATTTT
TRBD1 | NA | TRBJ2-7 | TRBV16 | CASSTLDRAFYEQYF | TGTGCCAGCAGCACCCTGGACAGGGCGTTCTACGAGCAGTACTTC
NA | NA | TRBJ1-1 | TRBV18 | CASSDLEAFF | TGTGCCAGCTCGGACTTAGAAGCTTTCTTT
NA | once | TRBJ2-3 | TRBV5-6 | CASSFLTTSPDTQYF | TGTGCCAGCAGCTTCCTGACTACCTCCCCAGATACGCAGTATTTT
NA | NA | TRBJ1-4 | TRBV5-6 | CASSLSGRANEKLFF | TGTGCCAGCAGCTTGAGCGGGCGGGCTAATGAAAAACTGTTTTTT
TRBD1 | NA | TRBJ1-3 | TRBV9 | CASSVSGGSGNTIYF | TGTGCCAGCAGCGTCTCAGGGGGCTCTGGAAACACCATATATTTT
TRBD1 | once | TRBJ2-1 | TRBV6-5 | CASSYPPGQGSGEQFF | TGTGCCAGCAGTTACCCCCCGGGACAGGGGTCGGGGGAGCAGTTCTTC
TRBD1 | NA | TRBJ1-5 | TRBV28 | CASSFRRGRINQPQHF | TGTGCCAGCAGTTTTCGCAGGGGGCGAATCAATCAGCCCCAGCATTTT
TRBD1 | NA | TRBJ2-5 | TRBV9 | CASMSRDRGDQETQYF | TGTGCCAGCATGAGTCGAGACAGGGGGGACCAAGAGACCCAGTACTTC
NA | NA | TRBJ2-7 | TRBV7-8 | CATLRGQGVSYEQYF | TGTGCCACCCTTCGAGGGCAGGGAGTAAGCTACGAGCAGTACTTC
NA | NA | TRBJ2-5 | TRBV28 | CASSFEIQETQYF | TGTGCCAGCAGTTTTGAAATCCAAGAGACCCAGTACTTC
TRBD1 | NA | TRBJ2-3 | TRBV4-1 | CASRGQGTDTQYF | TGCGCCAGCAGGGGACAGGGCACAGATACGCAGTATTTT
NA | once | TRBJ1-1 | TRBV7-9 | CASSFSAEEGRVTEAFF | TGTGCCAGCAGCTTCTCCGCCGAAGAGGGGAGGGTCACTGAAGCTTTCTTT
TRBD2 | NA | TRBJ2-1 | TRBV10-3 | CAISDVGLADNEQFF | TGTGCCATCAGTGATGTGGGACTAGCCGACAATGAGCAGTTCTTC
NA | NA | TRBJ1-2 | TRBV7-2 | CASSLGTVIVHGYTF | TGTGCCAGCAGCTTAGGGACAGTAATAGTCCATGGCTACACCTTC
NA | NA | TRBJ2-7 | TRBV29-1 | CSVDGQGYEQYF | TGCAGCGTTGATGGGCAGGGGTACGAGCAGTACTTC
NA | NA | TRBJ2-1 | TRBV27 | CATSKDRHNEQFF | TGTGCCACCTCAAAAGACCGACACAATGAGCAGTTCTTC
TRBD1 | NA | TRBJ1-5 | TRBV28 | CASSLGSGTGGGQPQHF | TGTGCCAGCAGTTTAGGCTCCGGGACAGGGGGGGGTCAGCCCCAGCATTTT
NA | NA | TRBJ2-7 | TRBV19 | CASSTRFGSYEQYF | TGTGCCAGTAGTACTCGTTTCGGTTCCTACGAGCAGTACTTC
NA | NA | TRBJ1-6 | TRBV30 | CAWSVRGTYNSPLHF | TGTGCCTGGAGTGTCAGGGGTACCTATAATTCACCCCTCCACTTT
NA | NA | TRBJ1-4 | TRBV28 | CASISSTASKLFF | TGTGCCAGCATCTCCTCTACGGCTTCAAAACTGTTTTTT
NA | NA | TRBJ1-2 | TRBV20-1 | CSTQSNYGYTF | TGCAGTACTCAGAGTAACTATGGCTACACCTTC
NA | NA | TRBJ1-4 | TRBV30 | CAWTRTGLSRKKLFF | TGTGCCTGGACCAGAACAGGCCTCTCTAGGAAAAAACTGTTTTTT
TRBD1 | once | TRBJ2-7 | TRBV5-1 | CASSLLWDRAYEQYF | TGCGCCAGCAGCTTGTTATGGGACAGAGCCTACGAGCAGTACTTC
NA | NA | TRBJ2-5 | TRBV23-1 | CASTHIGANQETQYF | TGCGCCAGCACCCACATAGGGGCGAATCAAGAGACCCAGTACTTC
NA | NA | TRBJ2-5 | TRBV18 | CASSPLGETQYF | TGTGCCAGCTCACCACTCGGGGAGACCCAGTACTTC
NA | NA | TRBJ2-5 | TRBV5-6 | CASSLGGGWEETQYF | TGTGCCAGCAGCTTGGGCGGCGGATGGGAAGAGACCCAGTACTTC